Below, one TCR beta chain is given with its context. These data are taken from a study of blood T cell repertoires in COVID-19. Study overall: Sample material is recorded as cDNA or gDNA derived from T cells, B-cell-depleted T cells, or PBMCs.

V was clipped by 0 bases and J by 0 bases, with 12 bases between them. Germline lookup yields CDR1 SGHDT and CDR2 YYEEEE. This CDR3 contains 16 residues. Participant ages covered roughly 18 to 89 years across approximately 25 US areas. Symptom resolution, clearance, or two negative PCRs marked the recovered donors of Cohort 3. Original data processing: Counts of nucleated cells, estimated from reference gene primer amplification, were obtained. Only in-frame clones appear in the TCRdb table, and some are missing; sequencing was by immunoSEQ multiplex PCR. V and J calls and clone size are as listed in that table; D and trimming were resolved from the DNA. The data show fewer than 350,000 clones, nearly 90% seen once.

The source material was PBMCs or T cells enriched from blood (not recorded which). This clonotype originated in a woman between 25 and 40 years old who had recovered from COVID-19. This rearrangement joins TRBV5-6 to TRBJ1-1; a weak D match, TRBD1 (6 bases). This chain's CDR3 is CASSLGVDSLNTEAFF. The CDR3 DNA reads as TGTGCCAGCAGCTTGGGGGTGGACAGCCTGAACACTGAAGCTTTCTTT.